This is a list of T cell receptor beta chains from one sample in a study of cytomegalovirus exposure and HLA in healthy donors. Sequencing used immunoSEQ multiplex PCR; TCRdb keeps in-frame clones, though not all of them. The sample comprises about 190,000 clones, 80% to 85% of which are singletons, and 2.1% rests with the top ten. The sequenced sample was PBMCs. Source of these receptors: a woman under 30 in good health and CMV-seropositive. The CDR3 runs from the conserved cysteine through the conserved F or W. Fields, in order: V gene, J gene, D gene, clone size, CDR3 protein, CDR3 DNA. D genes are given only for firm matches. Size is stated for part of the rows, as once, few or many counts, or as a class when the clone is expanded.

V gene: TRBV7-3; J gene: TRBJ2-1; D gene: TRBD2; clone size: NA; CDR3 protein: CASSSSGGNEQFF; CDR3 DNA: TGTGCCAGCAGCTCCAGCGGGGGCAATGAGCAGTTCTTC
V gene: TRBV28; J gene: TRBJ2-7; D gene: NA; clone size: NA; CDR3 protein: CASSSQGIEQYF; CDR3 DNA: TGTGCCAGCAGTTCACAGGGAATCGAGCAGTACTTC
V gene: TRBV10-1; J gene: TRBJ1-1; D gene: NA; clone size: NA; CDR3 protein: CASSELFVRGRGNTEAFF; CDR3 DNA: TGCGCCAGCAGTGAGTTGTTTGTTCGAGGCAGGGGGAACACTGAAGCTTTCTTT
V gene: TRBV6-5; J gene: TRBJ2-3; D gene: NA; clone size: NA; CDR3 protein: CASSYVGSTDTQYF; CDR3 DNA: TGTGCCAGCAGTTATGTGGGCAGCACAGATACGCAGTATTTT
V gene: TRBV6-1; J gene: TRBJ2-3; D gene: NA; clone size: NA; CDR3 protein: CASGSRRDTDTQYF; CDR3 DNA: TGTGCCAGCGGTTCCCGGAGAGACACAGATACGCAGTATTTT
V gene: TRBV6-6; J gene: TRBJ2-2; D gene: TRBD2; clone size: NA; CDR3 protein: CATIAGTNTGELFF; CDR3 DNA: TGTGCCACCATAGCGGGGACGAACACCGGGGAGCTGTTTTTT
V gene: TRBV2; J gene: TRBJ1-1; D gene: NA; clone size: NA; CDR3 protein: CASSSGPTEAFF; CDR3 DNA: TGTGCCAGCAGCTCAGGGCCCACTGAAGCTTTCTTT
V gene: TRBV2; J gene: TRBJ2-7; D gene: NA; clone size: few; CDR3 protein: CASTAVDYEQYF; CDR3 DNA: TGTGCCAGCACGGCAGTCGACTACGAGCAGTACTTC
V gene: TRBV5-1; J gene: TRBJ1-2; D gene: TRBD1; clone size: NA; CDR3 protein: CASSKGALTDGYTF; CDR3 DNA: TGCGCCAGCAGCAAGGGGGCTTTGACGGATGGCTACACCTTC
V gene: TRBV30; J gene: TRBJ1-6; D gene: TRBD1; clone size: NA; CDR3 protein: CAWKTGGNSPLHF; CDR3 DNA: TGTGCCTGGAAAACAGGGGGTAATTCACCCCTCCACTTT
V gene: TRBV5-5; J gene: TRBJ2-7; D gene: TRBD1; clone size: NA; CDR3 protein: CASSRVGQGPEQYF; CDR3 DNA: TGTGCCAGCAGCAGAGTGGGACAGGGTCCCGAGCAGTACTTC
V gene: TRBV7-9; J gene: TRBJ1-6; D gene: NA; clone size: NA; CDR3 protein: CASSTPQNSPLHF; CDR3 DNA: TGTGCCAGCAGTACCCCCCAGAATTCACCCCTCCACTTT
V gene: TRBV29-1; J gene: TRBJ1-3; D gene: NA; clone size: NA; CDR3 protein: CSVQQGGGNTIYF; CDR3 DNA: TGCAGCGTTCAGCAGGGAGGCGGAAACACCATATATTTT
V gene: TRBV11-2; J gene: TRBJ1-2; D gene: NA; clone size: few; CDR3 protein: CASSLDRNYGYTF; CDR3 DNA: TGTGCCAGCAGCTTAGACAGGAACTATGGCTACACCTTC
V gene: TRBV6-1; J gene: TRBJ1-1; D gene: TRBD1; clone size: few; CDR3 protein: CASTVGTGRNTEAFF; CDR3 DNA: TGTGCCAGCACGGTCGGGACAGGTAGGAACACTGAAGCTTTCTTT
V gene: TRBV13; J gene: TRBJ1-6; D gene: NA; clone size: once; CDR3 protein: CASSLVGDTDSPLHF; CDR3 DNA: TGTGCCAGCAGCTTAGTCGGGGACACCGATTCACCCCTCCACTTT
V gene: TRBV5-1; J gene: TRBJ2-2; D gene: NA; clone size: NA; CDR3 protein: CASSPGGGGPSGELFF; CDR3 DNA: TGCGCCAGCAGCCCCGGTGGCGGGGGCCCGTCAGGGGAGCTGTTTTTT
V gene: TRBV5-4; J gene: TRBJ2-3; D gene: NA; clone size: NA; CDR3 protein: CASSFQGLRDTQYF; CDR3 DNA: TGTGCCAGCAGCTTCCAGGGGTTGAGGGATACGCAGTATTTT
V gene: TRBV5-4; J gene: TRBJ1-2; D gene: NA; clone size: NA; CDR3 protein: CASSPGVLYGYTF; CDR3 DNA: TGTGCCAGCAGCCCGGGGGTGCTCTATGGCTACACCTTC
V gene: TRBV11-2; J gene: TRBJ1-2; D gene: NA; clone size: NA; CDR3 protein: CASSEGGPHYGYTF; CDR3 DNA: TGTGCCAGCAGCGAGGGGGGGCCCCACTATGGCTACACCTTC
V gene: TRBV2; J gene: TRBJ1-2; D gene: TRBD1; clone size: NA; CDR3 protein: CASTSRTGETGYTF; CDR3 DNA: TGTGCCAGCACCAGTCGAACAGGGGAAACCGGCTACACCTTC
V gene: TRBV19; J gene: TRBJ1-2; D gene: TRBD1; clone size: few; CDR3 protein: CASTAQGLSYGYTF; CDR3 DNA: TGTGCCAGTACCGCACAGGGGTTGAGCTATGGCTACACCTTC
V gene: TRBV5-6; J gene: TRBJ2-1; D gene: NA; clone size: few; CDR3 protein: CATSGQINEQFF; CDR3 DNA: TGTGCCACCAGCGGACAGATCAATGAGCAGTTCTTC
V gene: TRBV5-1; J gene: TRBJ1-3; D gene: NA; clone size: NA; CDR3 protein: CASSLGSSGNTIYF; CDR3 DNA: TGCGCCAGCAGCTTGGGCAGCTCTGGAAACACCATATATTTT
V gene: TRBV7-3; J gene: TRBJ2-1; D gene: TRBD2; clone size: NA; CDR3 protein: CASSPNGFGTSGGLRQFF; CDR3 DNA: TGTGCCAGCAGCCCTAACGGGTTTGGGACTAGCGGCGGGTTAAGGCAGTTCTTC
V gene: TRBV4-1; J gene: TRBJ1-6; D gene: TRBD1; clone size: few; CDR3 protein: CASSQGQGGGNSPLHF; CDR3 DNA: TGCGCCAGCAGCCAAGGGCAGGGGGGCGGTAATTCACCCCTCCACTTT